A selection of T cell receptor beta chains follows, all from one sample in a study of shared clonotypes between healthy human individuals. Some clones are missing from TCRdb's copy, which holds only in-frame ones; the method was immunoSEQ multiplex PCR. The table includes about 600,000 clones, just over 75% detected once. Sequenced sample: PBMCs. These receptors all stem from a woman between 40 and 55 years old in good health. Some clones in this sample may be carry-over from other donors' samples. The CDR3 runs from the conserved cysteine through the conserved F or W.

>TRBV7-3
CASSLTGRRNQETQYF
>TRBV2
CASLPGQDNEQFF
>TRBV28
CALRGSGTGELFF
>TRBV7-2
CASSLEWGRADTQYF
>TRBV7-3
CASSSGDLNEQFF
>TRBV28
CATLDRVRWNQPQHF
>TRBV7-2
CASSSAPRSSYEQYF
>TRBV13
CASSLVPEAYNEQFF
>TRBV7-9
CATPGTGGSEQYF
>TRBV7-2
CASSSGLAGGEQFF
>TRBV6-6
CASSVGTGQETQYF
>TRBV5-1
CASSLGIAGNTIYF
>TRBV7-3
CASSLDWGDEQYF
>TRBV5-4
CASSLPGTSYTGELFF